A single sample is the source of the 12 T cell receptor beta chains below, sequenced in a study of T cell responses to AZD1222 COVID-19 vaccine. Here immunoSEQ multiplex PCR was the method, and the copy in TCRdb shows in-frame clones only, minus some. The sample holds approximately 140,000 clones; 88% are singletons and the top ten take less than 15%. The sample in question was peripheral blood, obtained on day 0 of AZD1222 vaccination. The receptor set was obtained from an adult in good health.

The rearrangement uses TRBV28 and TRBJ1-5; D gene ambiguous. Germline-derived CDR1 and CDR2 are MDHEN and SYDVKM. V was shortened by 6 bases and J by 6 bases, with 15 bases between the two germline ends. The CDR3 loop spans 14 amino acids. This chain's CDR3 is CASSNPRVVQPQHF. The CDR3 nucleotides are TGTGCCAGCAGCAACCCCCGGGTGGTTCAGCCCCAGCATTTT.

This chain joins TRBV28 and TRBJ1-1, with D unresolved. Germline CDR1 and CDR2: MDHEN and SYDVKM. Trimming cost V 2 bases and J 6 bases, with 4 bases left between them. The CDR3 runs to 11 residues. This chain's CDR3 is CASSLGAEAFF. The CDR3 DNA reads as TGTGCCAGCAGTTTAGGAGCTGAAGCTTTCTTT. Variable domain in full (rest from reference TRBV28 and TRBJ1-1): DVKVTQSSRYLVKRTGEKVFLECVQDMDHENMFWYRQDPGLGLRLIYFSYDVKMKEKGDIPEGYSVSREKKERFSLILESASTNQTSMYLCASSLGAEAFFGQGTRLTVV.

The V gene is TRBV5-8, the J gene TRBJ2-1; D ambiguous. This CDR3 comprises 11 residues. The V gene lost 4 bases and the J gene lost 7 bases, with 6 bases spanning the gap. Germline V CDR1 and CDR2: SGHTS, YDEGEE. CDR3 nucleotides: TGTGCCAGCAGCCAGATGAATGAGCAGTTCTTC. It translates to CASSQMNEQFF.

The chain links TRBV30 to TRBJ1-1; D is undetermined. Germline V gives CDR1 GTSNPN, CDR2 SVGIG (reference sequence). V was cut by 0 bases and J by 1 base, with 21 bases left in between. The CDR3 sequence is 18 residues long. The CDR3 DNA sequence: TGTGCCTGGAGTGTCTATCTGGGGTGGGCAGCAACGAACACTGAAGCTTTCTTT. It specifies CAWSVYLGWAATNTEAFF.

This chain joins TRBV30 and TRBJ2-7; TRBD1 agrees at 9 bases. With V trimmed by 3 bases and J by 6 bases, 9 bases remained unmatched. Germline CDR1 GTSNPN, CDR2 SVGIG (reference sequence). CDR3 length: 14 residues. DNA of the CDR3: TGTGCCTGGAGGTGGACAGGGGAAGGGCGCGAGCAGTACTTC. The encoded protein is CAWRWTGEGREQYF.

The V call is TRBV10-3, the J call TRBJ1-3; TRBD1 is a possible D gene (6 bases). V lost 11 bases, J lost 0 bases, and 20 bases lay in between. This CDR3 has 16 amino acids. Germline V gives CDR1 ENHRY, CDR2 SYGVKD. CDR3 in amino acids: CASERGQLSSGNTIYF. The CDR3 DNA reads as TGTGCCTCGGAGCGGGGGCAGCTCAGCTCTGGAAACACCATATATTTT.

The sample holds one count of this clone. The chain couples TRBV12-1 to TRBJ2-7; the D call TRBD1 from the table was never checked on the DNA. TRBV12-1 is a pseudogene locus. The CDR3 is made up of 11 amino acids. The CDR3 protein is CASFTRVEQYF. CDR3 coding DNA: TGTGCCAGCTTTACCAGGGTCGAGCAGTACTTC.

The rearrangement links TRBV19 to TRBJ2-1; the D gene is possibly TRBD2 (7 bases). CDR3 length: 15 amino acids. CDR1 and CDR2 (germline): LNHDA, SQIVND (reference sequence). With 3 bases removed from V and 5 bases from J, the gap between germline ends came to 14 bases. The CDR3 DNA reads TGTGCCAGTAGTATTATCGGGGGGCTCGACAATGAGCAGTTCTTC. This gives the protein CASSIIGGLDNEQFF.

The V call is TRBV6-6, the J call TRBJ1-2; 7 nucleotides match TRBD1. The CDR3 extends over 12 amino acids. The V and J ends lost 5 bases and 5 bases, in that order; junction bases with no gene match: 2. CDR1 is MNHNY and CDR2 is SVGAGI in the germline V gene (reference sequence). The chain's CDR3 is CASSGDSYGYTF. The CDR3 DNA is TGTGCCAGCAGTGGGGACAGTTATGGCTACACCTTC.

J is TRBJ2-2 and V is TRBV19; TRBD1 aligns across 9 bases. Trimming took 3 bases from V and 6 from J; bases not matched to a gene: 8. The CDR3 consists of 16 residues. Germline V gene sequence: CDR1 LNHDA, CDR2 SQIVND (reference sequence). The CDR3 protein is CASSIKGQGVPGELFF. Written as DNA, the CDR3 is TGTGCCAGTAGTATCAAGGGACAGGGTGTACCCGGGGAGCTGTTTTTT. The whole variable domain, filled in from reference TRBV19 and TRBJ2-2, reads DGGITQSPKYLFRKEGQNVTLSCEQNLNHDAMYWYRQDPGQGLRLIYYSQIVNDFQKGDIAEGYSVSREKKESFPLTVTSAQKNPTAFYLCASSIKGQGVPGELFFGEGSRLTVL.

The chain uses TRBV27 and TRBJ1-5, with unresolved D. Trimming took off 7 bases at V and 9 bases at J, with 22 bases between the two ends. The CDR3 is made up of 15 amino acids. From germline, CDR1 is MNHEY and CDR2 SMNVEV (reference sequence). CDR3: CASTPDPLGIRPQHF. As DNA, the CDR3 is TGTGCCAGCACCCCTGACCCCCTCGGGATCAGGCCCCAGCATTTT.

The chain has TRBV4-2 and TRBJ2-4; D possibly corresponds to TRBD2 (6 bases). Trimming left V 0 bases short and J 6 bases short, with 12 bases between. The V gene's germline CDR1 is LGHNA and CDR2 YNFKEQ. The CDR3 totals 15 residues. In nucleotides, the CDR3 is TGTGCCAGCAGCCAAGACGTACTAGCCGGAAACATTCAGTACTTC. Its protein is CASSQDVLAGNIQYF.